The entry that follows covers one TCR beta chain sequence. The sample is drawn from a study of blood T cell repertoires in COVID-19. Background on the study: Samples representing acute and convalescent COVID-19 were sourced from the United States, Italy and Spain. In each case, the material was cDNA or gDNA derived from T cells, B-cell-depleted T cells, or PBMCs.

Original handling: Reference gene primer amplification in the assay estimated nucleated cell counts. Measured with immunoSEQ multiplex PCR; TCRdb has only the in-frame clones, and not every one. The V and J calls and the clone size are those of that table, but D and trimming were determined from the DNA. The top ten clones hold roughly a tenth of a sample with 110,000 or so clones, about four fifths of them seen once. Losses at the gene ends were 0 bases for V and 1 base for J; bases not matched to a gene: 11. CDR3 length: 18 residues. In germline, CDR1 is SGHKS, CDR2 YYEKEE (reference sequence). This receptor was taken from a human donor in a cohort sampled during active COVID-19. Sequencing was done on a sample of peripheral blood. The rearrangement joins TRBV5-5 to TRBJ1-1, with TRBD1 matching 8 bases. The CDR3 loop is CASSLASWQGAGNTEAFF. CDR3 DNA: TGTGCCAGCAGCTTGGCCTCCTGGCAGGGGGCAGGGAACACTGAAGCTTTCTTT.